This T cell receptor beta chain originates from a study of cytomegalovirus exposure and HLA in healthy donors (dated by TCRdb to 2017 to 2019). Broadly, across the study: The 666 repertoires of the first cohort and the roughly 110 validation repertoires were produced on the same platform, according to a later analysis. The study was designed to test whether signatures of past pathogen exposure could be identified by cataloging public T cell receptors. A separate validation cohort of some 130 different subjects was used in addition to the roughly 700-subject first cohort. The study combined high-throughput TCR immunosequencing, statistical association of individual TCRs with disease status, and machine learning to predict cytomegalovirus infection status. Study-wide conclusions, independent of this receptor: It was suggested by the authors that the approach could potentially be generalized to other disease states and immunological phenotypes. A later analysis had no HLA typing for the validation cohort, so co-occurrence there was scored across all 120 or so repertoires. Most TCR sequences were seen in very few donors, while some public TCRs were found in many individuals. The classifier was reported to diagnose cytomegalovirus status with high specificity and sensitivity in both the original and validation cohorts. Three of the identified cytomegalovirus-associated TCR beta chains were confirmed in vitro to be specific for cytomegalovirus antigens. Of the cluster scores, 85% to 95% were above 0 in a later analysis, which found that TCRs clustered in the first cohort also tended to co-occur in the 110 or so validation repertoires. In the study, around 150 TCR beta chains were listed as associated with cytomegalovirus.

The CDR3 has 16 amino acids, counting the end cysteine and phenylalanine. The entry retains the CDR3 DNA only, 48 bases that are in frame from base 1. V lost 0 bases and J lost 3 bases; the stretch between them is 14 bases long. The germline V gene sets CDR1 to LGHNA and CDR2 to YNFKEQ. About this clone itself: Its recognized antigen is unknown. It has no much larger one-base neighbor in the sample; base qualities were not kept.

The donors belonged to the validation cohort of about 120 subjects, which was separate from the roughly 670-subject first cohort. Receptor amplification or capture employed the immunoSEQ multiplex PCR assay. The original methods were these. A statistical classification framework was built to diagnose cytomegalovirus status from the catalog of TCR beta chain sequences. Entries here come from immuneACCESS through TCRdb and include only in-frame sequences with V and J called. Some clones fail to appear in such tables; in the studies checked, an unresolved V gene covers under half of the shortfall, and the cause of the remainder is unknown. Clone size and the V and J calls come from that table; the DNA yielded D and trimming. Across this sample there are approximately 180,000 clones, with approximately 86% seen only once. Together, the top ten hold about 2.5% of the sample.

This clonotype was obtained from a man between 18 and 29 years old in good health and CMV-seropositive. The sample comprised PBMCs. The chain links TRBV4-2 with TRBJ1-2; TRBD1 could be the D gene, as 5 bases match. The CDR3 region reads CASSQDGAGLDYGYTF. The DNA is TGTGCCAGCAGCCAAGATGGGGCAGGGCTAGACTATGGCTACACCTTC.